This T cell receptor beta chain derives from a study of neoadjuvant anti-PD-1 for oral cavity cancer. V shed 5 bases and J shed 0 bases, with 14 bases lying between them. CDR1 is SGHVS and CDR2 is FQNEAQ in the germline V gene. The CDR3 length is 17 residues. As to time point: after neoadjuvant nivolumab, at surgical resection. These newly diagnosed stage II-IVA oral cavity squamous cell carcinoma patients had no prior systemic or radiation treatment. Blood cells were analyzed directly, without culture or expansion. Method: immunoSEQ multiplex PCR; TCRdb's copy keeps in-frame clones and lacks some. The profile shows approximately 68,000 clones, roughly 90% of them singletons.

The sample was PBMCs, taken after nivolumab (anti-PD-1) treatment. The rearrangement joins TRBV7-8 to TRBJ2-6; D might be TRBD1 or TRBD2, each matching 5 bases. The clonotype comes from a person between 40 and 80 years old with oral cavity squamous cell carcinoma. The CDR3 coding sequence is TGTGCCAGCAGCAGATTGGGACGGACCTCTGGGGCCAACGTCCTGACTTTC. It is translated as CASSRLGRTSGANVLTF.